What follows are 21 T cell receptor beta chains derived from one specimen sequenced in a study of blood T cell repertoires in COVID-19. Only in-frame clones appear in the TCRdb table, and some are missing; sequencing was by immunoSEQ multiplex PCR. The data hold roughly 440,000 clones, with around 88% observed a single time. Material for sequencing was peripheral blood. These receptors all stem from a woman aged 50 to 65 with COVID-19, enrolled during active disease.

CDR3 sequence (DNA): TGTGCCAGCAGTGAAGGAGGTTTCAATCAGCCCCAGCATTTT. This gives the protein CASSEGGFNQPQHF. The rearrangement uses TRBV2 and TRBJ1-5, with D uncertain. Trimming pared 1 base from V and 3 bases from J, leaving 7 bases between. CDR1 is SNHLY and CDR2 is FYNNEI in the germline V gene. The CDR3 totals 14 residues.

The J gene is TRBJ1-5, the V gene TRBV5-6; TRBD1 is a possible D gene (5 bases). V dropped 4 bases and J dropped 3 bases, with 14 bases sitting between them. In germline, CDR1 is SGHDT, CDR2 YYEEEE. CDR3 length: 15 residues. The CDR3: CASSLFRGDNQPQHF. DNA for the CDR3: TGTGCCAGCAGCCTTTTCCGGGGGGACAATCAGCCCCAGCATTTT.

The rearrangement joins TRBV9 to TRBJ2-1; 16 bases line up with TRBD2. Germline V gives CDR1 SGDLS, CDR2 YYNGEE. The CDR3 extends over 17 amino acids. Trimming took 3 bases from V and 7 from J; bases not matched to a gene: 7. The CDR3 sequence is CASSASGTSGGANEQFF. In DNA form, the CDR3 reads TGTGCCAGCAGCGCGTCCGGGACTAGCGGGGGGGCGAATGAGCAGTTCTTC. Full variable domain (rest looked up from reference TRBV9 and TRBJ2-1): DSGVTQTPKHLITATGQRVTLRCSPRSGDLSVYWYQQSLDQGLQFLIQYYNGEERAKGNILERFSAQQFPDLHSELNLSSLELGDSALYFCASSASGTSGGANEQFFGPGTRLTVL.

The gene calls are TRBV28 and TRBJ2-7; 8 nucleotides agree with TRBD1. Looked up from germline, CDR1 is MDHEN and CDR2 is SYDVKM. Germline trimming cut 1 base from V and 4 bases from J; bases unmatched to any gene: 3. This CDR3 has 14 residues. The CDR3 sequence: CASSLFRGRYEQYF. The CDR3 DNA sequence: TGTGCCAGCAGTTTATTCAGGGGGCGGTACGAGCAGTACTTC.

The chain links TRBV5-8 to TRBJ1-2, with D possibly being TRBD1 (5 bases). The V end lost 0 bases, the J end lost 6 bases, and 12 bases lay between the germline ends. Germline-derived CDR1 and CDR2 are SGHTS and YDEGEE. The CDR3 is 14 amino acids. The CDR3 sequence: CASSLGGGTHGYTF. The CDR3 DNA reads TGTGCCAGCAGCTTGGGCGGCGGGACCCATGGCTACACCTTC.

The chain combines TRBV18 with TRBJ2-7; a possible D gene is TRBD2 (6 bases). Trimming took off 3 bases at V and 0 bases at J, with 15 bases between the two ends. The CDR3 runs 16 residues. The germline V gene has CDR1 KGHSH and CDR2 LQKENI. The CDR3 sequence: CASSPPGGLSSYEQYF. The CDR3 bases are TGTGCCAGCTCACCCCCCGGGGGACTCAGCTCCTACGAGCAGTACTTC.

This rearrangement joins TRBV5-1 to TRBJ1-1; possible D gene TRBD1, 5 bases. CDR3 length: 14 residues. CDR1 is SGHRS, CDR2 YFSETQ, per germline. V gave up 2 bases and J gave up 1 base, with 9 bases separating them. The CDR3 region has the DNA TGCGCCAGCAGCTTCACAGGTCCGAACACTGAAGCTTTCTTT. It codes for CASSFTGPNTEAFF.

This chain links TRBV27 with TRBJ1-1; perhaps TRBD1 as D (6 bases). The ends were cut back, 2 bases at V and 7 bases at J, with 11 bases in the middle. Germline CDR1 and CDR2: MNHEY and SMNVEV (reference sequence). The CDR3 sequence is 13 residues long. The CDR3 nucleotides read TGTGCCAGCAGTTTAGGGACAAAGAATGAAGCTTTCTTT. Encoded protein: CASSLGTKNEAFF.

V and J are TRBV12-3 or TRBV12-4 and TRBJ2-1; unclear D gene. This CDR3 contains 12 residues. V was clipped by 6 bases and J by 6 bases, with 9 bases between them. The CDR3, as DNA: TGTGCCAGCAGGAGCCGAAGCAATGAGCAGTTCTTC. Translating it yields CASRSRSNEQFF.

The rearrangement joins TRBV18 to TRBJ2-7; a possible D gene is TRBD1 (6 bases). The CDR3 length is 14 residues. V shed 2 bases and J shed 0 bases, with 8 bases lying between them. Germline CDR1 is KGHSH and CDR2 is LQKENI. The CDR3 loop is CASSPGQISYEQYF. Here the CDR3 DNA reads TGTGCCAGCTCACCAGGACAGATCTCCTACGAGCAGTACTTC.

The chain joins TRBV14 to TRBJ2-7; D remains unclear. The CDR3 is made up of 13 amino acids. CDR1 and CDR2 from the germline V gene are SGHDN and FVKESK. The germline V and J ends were trimmed by 3 bases and 3 bases, with 9 bases remaining between them. CDR3 region: CASSQKNSYEQYF. CDR3 coding DNA: TGTGCCAGCAGCCAGAAAAACAGCTACGAGCAGTACTTC.

A single count supports this clone. The rearrangement uses TRBV6-6 and TRBJ2-3, with D unresolved. Trimming took off 2 bases at V and 2 bases at J, with 11 bases between the two ends. Germline CDR1 and CDR2: MNHNY and SVGAGI (reference sequence). The CDR3 runs 15 residues. The CDR3 sequence: CASSYPEDSTDTQYF. As DNA, the CDR3 is TGTGCCAGCAGTTACCCCGAGGATTCCACAGATACGCAGTATTTT.

The chain uses TRBV4-1 and TRBJ2-1, with D tentatively TRBD1 (5 bases). The CDR3 extends over 16 amino acids. Trimming pared 4 bases from V and 9 bases from J, leaving 22 bases between. Germline assignment: CDR1 MGHRA and CDR2 YSYEKL. The CDR3 loop is CASSRQVGPDLSEQFF. The DNA for the CDR3 is TGCGCCAGCAGCCGCCAAGTGGGGCCTGACCTGAGTGAGCAGTTCTTC.

This chain links TRBV19 with TRBJ1-1; TRBD1 is a possible D gene (6 bases). V was trimmed by 4 bases and J by 5 bases, leaving 17 bases between them. Germline CDR1 LNHDA, CDR2 SQIVND (reference sequence). This CDR3 is built from 15 residues. The CDR3 loop reads CASSTRQVRGTEAFF. The CDR3 region has the DNA TGTGCCAGTAGTACACGACAGGTGAGGGGGACTGAAGCTTTCTTT.

The chain recombines TRBV6-5 with TRBJ2-5; TRBD2 might be the D (7 bases). The CDR3 spans 15 residues. Trimming stripped 2 bases from V and 5 bases from J, with 15 bases between. Germline lookup yields CDR1 MNHEY and CDR2 SVGAGI. The CDR3 region has the DNA TGTGCCAGCAGTTACGGGGGCGCCGGGGGGGAGACCCAGTACTTC. Its translation: CASSYGGAGGETQYF.

This sequence joins TRBV28 and TRBJ1-1; TRBD1 matches 9 bases. The J segment lost 3 bases and the V segment lost 5 bases, leaving 7 bases of the junction unmatched. The CDR3 length is 15 residues. Germline CDR1 is MDHEN and CDR2 is SYDVKM. The CDR3 here is CASSPPGTGYTEAFF. As DNA, the CDR3 is TGTGCCAGCAGTCCCCCAGGGACAGGGTACACTGAAGCTTTCTTT.

The CDR3 DNA is TGTGCCAGCCGATCTCGGTGGCAGGGGTGGCTTCCTACCTTC. It yields the protein CASRSRWQGWLPTF. This chain links TRBV6-5 with TRBJ1-2; D is perhaps TRBD1 (6 bases). Per the germline V gene, CDR1 is MNHEY and CDR2 is SVGAGI. V lost 8 bases and J 14 bases, leaving 27 bases between the germline ends. This CDR3 has 14 residues.

The rearrangement uses TRBV2 and TRBJ2-2; 8 nucleotides match TRBD1. Losses at the gene ends were 8 bases for V and 5 bases for J; bases not matched to a gene: 10. CDR3 length: 15 residues. The germline V gene has CDR1 SNHLY and CDR2 FYNNEI. CDR3 amino acids: CASGPDRVETGELFF. The CDR3 DNA sequence: TGTGCCAGCGGGCCGGACAGGGTGGAGACCGGGGAGCTGTTTTTT.

This chain connects TRBV2 to TRBJ2-3; TRBD2 matches 11 bases. The CDR3 sequence is 15 residues long. Germline V CDR1 and CDR2: SNHLY, FYNNEI. V shed 7 bases, J shed 5 bases, and the junction held 8 bases outside the gene matches. The chain's CDR3 is CASTRLAGGGDTQYF. The CDR3 DNA sequence: TGTGCCAGCACCCGCTTAGCGGGGGGGGGAGATACGCAGTATTTT.

The chain uses TRBV3-1 (or the pseudogene TRBV3-2) and TRBJ2-3; no clear D. The CDR3 has 20 amino acids. Germline CDR1 and CDR2: LGHDT and YNNKEL (reference sequence). With 5 bases removed from V and 2 bases from J, the gap between germline ends came to 29 bases. CDR3: CASSSTALLQLSAPTDTQYF. The CDR3 nucleotides read TGTGCCAGCAGCTCCACGGCGCTACTACAACTTTCCGCTCCCACAGATACGCAGTATTTT.

This rearrangement joins TRBV3-1 (or the pseudogene TRBV3-2) to TRBJ2-2, with D tentatively TRBD2 (7 bases). In germline, CDR1 is LGHDT, CDR2 YNNKEL (reference sequence). The length of the CDR3 is 17 residues. V lost 5 bases, J lost 1 base, and 17 bases lay in between. CDR3 bases: TGTGCCAGCAGCGCTCCGTCGGGGGGCCGGAACACCGGGGAGCTGTTTTTT. It encodes CASSAPSGGRNTGELFF.